These 21 T cell receptor beta chains were all obtained from the same sample, sequenced in a study of metastatic and nonmetastatic thyroid tumors. All patients were untreated before thyroid surgery. TCRdb ran MiXCR on the PCR reads. The sample has about 15,000 clones, 25% seen once. What was sequenced was blood. These receptors came from a male donor with papillary thyroid cancer or a benign thyroid nodule (not recorded which). Some clones in this sample may be carry-over from other donors' samples.

The genes are TRBV5-6 and TRBJ1-2, with 10 nucleotides matching TRBD1. The CDR3 runs to 14 residues. V lost 5 bases and J lost 5; bases outside the gene matches: 6. Germline values: CDR1 SGHDT, CDR2 YYEEEE. CDR3 region: CASRRQGARYGYTF. The DNA for the CDR3 is TGTGCCAGCAGACGACAGGGGGCGAGGTATGGCTACACCTTC.

This clone counts as medium-sized. The rearrangement uses TRBV19 and TRBJ2-7; 10 bases map to TRBD2. The CDR3 covers 15 residues. Per germline, CDR1 LNHDA and CDR2 SQIVND (reference sequence). The J segment lost 1 base and the V segment lost 6 bases, leaving 6 bases of the junction unmatched. The DNA of the CDR3 is TGTGCCAGTAGACTAGCGGGATATGGGTCCTACGAGCAGTACTTC. Its protein product is CASRLAGYGSYEQYF.

There are many counts of this clone. This rearrangement joins TRBV5-6 to TRBJ2-7; 8 bases fit TRBD1. V was clipped by 4 bases and J by 5 bases; unmatched bases: 8. The CDR3 is 14 residues long. In germline, CDR1 is SGHDT, CDR2 YYEEEE. The chain's CDR3 is CASSIGQGDNEQYF. The DNA of the CDR3 is TGTGCCAGCAGCATCGGACAGGGAGACAACGAGCAGTACTTC.

This clone is labeled medium-sized. The chain couples TRBV15 to TRBJ2-3; 8 bases line up with TRBD2. The CDR3 is 16 amino acids. V shed 4 bases, J shed 6 bases, and the junction held 12 bases outside the gene matches. Germline CDR1 and CDR2: LNHNV and YYDKDF (reference sequence). As DNA, the CDR3 is TGTGCCACCAGCACGACGGGACTAGAAGGATTTGATACGCAGTATTTT. It specifies CATSTTGLEGFDTQYF.

The sample holds many counts of this clone. The chain carries TRBV5-1 and TRBJ2-3; 7 positions agree with TRBD1. CDR3 length: 16 amino acids. Germline V gives CDR1 SGHRS, CDR2 YFSETQ. V lost 1 base and J lost 4; bases outside the gene matches: 9. DNA of the CDR3: TGCGCCAGCAGCTTGAAAGAGGGGGCCGGGGCAGATACGCAGTATTTT. It specifies CASSLKEGAGADTQYF. Full variable domain (rest looked up from reference TRBV5-1 and TRBJ2-3): KAGVTQTPRYLIKTRGQQVTLSCSPISGHRSVSWYQQTPGQGLQFLFEYFSETQRNKGNFPGRFSGRQFSNSRSEMNVSTLELGDSALYLCASSLKEGAGADTQYFGPGTRLTVL.

By share, this clone counts as medium-sized (0.01 to 0.1%). The chain employs TRBV11-2 and TRBJ2-2; D possibly uses TRBD1 or TRBD2 (5 bases each). Looked up from germline, CDR1 is SGHAT and CDR2 is FQNNGV. The germline V and J ends were trimmed by 0 bases and 4 bases, with 15 bases remaining between them. The CDR3 consists of 17 residues. CDR3: CASSLDPGPLSTGELFF. The CDR3 bases are TGTGCCAGCAGCTTAGACCCGGGACCCCTGAGCACCGGGGAGCTGTTTTTT.

This clone was observed at least ten times. The chain employs TRBV29-1 and TRBJ2-3, with TRBD2 matching 10 bases. V dropped 5 bases and J dropped 5; count of bases not matched to a gene: 10. CDR1 is SQVTM, CDR2 ANQGSEA, per germline. The CDR3 totals 15 residues. CDR3 in amino acids: CSVPRAGGPEDTQYF. As DNA, the CDR3 is TGCAGCGTTCCCAGAGCGGGAGGGCCCGAAGATACGCAGTATTTT.

In its sample, this clone ranks as medium-sized (0.01 to 0.1%). The V and J genes are TRBV12-3 or TRBV12-4 and TRBJ2-2; 11 nucleotides align to TRBD1. This CDR3 has 13 residues. V gave up 6 bases and J gave up 10 bases; unmatched junction bases: 4. As DNA, the CDR3 is TGTGCCAGCAGGGACAGGGGGCGGGTGGAGCTGTTTTTT. Amino acids: CASRDRGRVELFF.

CDR3 sequence: CSAPGRDRGTEAFF. The DNA of the CDR3 is TGCAGTGCCCCGGGACGGGACAGGGGGACTGAAGCTTTCTTT. The chain has TRBV20-1 and TRBJ1-1, with TRBD1 matching over 11 bases. The germline CDR1 and CDR2 sequences are DFQATT and SNEGSKA (reference sequence). The CDR3 runs to 14 residues. The trim removed 6 bases at V and 5 bases at J, leaving 8 bases unmatched.

This clone occurred many times. The chain couples TRBV4-1 to TRBJ2-5; D unresolved. This CDR3 has 14 residues. The germline V gene has CDR1 MGHRA and CDR2 YSYEKL. V shed 0 bases and J shed 5 bases, with 10 bases lying between them. CDR3 region: CASSQDRNRETQYF. In nucleotides, the CDR3 is TGCGCCAGCAGCCAAGATCGAAATCGGGAGACCCAGTACTTC.

This clone has more than one count but fewer than ten. The chain recombines TRBV6-1 with TRBJ2-2; D is possibly TRBD1 (5 bases). The V gene lost 9 bases and the J gene lost 2 bases, with 16 bases spanning the gap. The germline gives CDR1 MNHNS, CDR2 SASEGT. The CDR3 length is 15 residues. CDR3 sequence (DNA): TGTGCCAGTACCGCGACAGATTTCAACACCGGGGAGCTGTTTTTT. This gives the protein CASTATDFNTGELFF.

The chain combines TRBV6-5 with TRBJ1-6; possible D gene TRBD1, 6 bases. The CDR3 contains 14 residues. Trimming stripped 2 bases from V and 8 bases from J, with 10 bases between. Per germline, CDR1 MNHEY and CDR2 SVGAGI. The CDR3 region has the DNA TGTGCCAGCAGTTACAGGACAGCGGATTCACCCCTCCACTTT. Protein product: CASSYRTADSPLHF.

This clone was seen repeatedly, ten times or more. This chain joins TRBV2 and TRBJ2-1; TRBD1 agrees at 10 bases. Germline V gene data show CDR1 as SNHLY and CDR2 as FYNNEI. V shed 6 bases, J shed 6 bases, and the junction held 8 bases outside the gene matches. The CDR3 covers 15 residues. The CDR3 loop is CASRVGQGKTNEQFF. CDR3 coding DNA: TGTGCCAGCAGGGTGGGACAGGGGAAGACCAATGAGCAGTTCTTC.

This clone is classed as medium-sized. The chain recombines TRBV18 with TRBJ2-7, with 8 bases identical to TRBD2. The trim removed 3 bases at V and 3 bases at J, leaving 10 bases unmatched. The CDR3 has 16 residues. The germline gives CDR1 KGHSH, CDR2 LQKENI. The CDR3: CASSPSAGGPNYEQYF. The CDR3 DNA reads TGTGCCAGCTCACCTTCGGCGGGGGGTCCTAACTACGAGCAGTACTTC.

This clone was seen at least ten times. The chain combines TRBV20-1 with TRBJ2-3; 9 positions agree with TRBD2. This CDR3 contains 15 residues. J lost 6 bases, V lost 2 bases, and 9 bases had no gene match. The germline V gene encodes CDR1 DFQATT and CDR2 SNEGSKA (reference sequence). The CDR3 is CSARSSGGIRDTQYF. The CDR3 region has the DNA TGCAGTGCTAGATCCAGCGGGGGGATACGGGATACGCAGTATTTT.

The genes are TRBV6-4 and TRBJ2-3; D is undetermined. CDR3 length equals 13 residues. With 6 bases removed from V and 3 bases from J, the gap between germline ends came to 10 bases. Germline V lookup: CDR1 MRHNA, CDR2 SNTAGT. The CDR3 DNA sequence: TGTGCCAGCAGCTCCCTGGGAACAGATACGCAGTATTTT. This encodes CASSSLGTDTQYF.

A few counts support this clone. The chain employs TRBV9 and TRBJ1-2; D remains unclear. This CDR3 spans 12 amino acids. The V end lost 4 bases, the J end lost 3 bases, and 7 bases lay between the germline ends. Per the germline V gene, CDR1 is SGDLS and CDR2 is YYNGEE. CDR3 amino acids: CASSPGDYGYTF. For the CDR3, the DNA is TGTGCCAGCAGCCCCGGGGACTATGGCTACACCTTC.

Ten or more counts support this clone. The J gene is TRBJ2-7, the V gene TRBV3-1; 7 bases line up with TRBD2. Unmatched junction bases numbered 8, after V lost 2 bases and J lost 1 base. The CDR3 extends over 16 amino acids. In germline, CDR1 is LGHDT, CDR2 YNNKEL (reference sequence). CDR3 sequence (DNA): TGTGCCAGCAGCCAATCGGGCGGGAGTCAGTCCTACGAGCAGTACTTC. Its translation is CASSQSGGSQSYEQYF.

At least ten counts were recorded for this clone. Possible read error: a much larger clone is one base away. The V and J genes are TRBV29-1 and TRBJ1-1; 10 positions agree with TRBD1. The length of the CDR3 is 15 residues. Germline V CDR1 and CDR2: SQVTM, ANQGSEA. The CDR3 nucleotides read TGCCGCGCGCCGGGGACAGGGGTAATGGACACTGAAGCTTTCTTT. This gives the protein CRAPGTGVMDTEAFF.

In its sample, this clone was seen a few times. The same CDR3 arises from other DNA sequences in this sample as well. The rearrangement uses TRBV6-1 and TRBJ1-4; possible D gene TRBD1, 5 bases. Between the trimmed V and J ends, which lost 4 bases and 6 bases, there was a span of 18 bases. Germline V gene sequence: CDR1 MNHNS, CDR2 SASEGT. The CDR3 loop spans 16 amino acids. The CDR3 here is CASSANPGTGDEKLFF. The CDR3 coding sequence is TGTGCCAGCAGTGCGAATCCCGGTACAGGTGATGAAAAACTGTTTTTT.

This clone is classed as medium-sized. The V and J genes are TRBV20-1 and TRBJ2-7; D unresolved. In germline, CDR1 is DFQATT, CDR2 SNEGSKA (reference sequence). The CDR3 spans 12 residues. Trimming cost V 4 bases and J 0 bases, with 7 bases left between them. CDR3 in DNA: TGCAGTGCTATTGCAGACTCCTACGAGCAGTACTTC. This sequence encodes CSAIADSYEQYF.